This T cell receptor (beta chain) originates from a study of cytomegalovirus exposure and HLA in healthy donors (dated by TCRdb to about 2017). With regard to the full study: A later analysis indicated that the roughly 120 validation repertoires were generated on the platform also employed for the 720 or so repertoires of the first cohort. To predict cytomegalovirus infection status, the study combined high-throughput TCR immunosequencing, statistical association of individual TCRs with disease status, and machine learning. The study was designed to test whether signatures of past pathogen exposure could be identified by cataloging public T cell receptors. A separate validation cohort of approximately 130 different subjects was used in addition to the 666-subject first cohort.

To prepare the library, the immunoSEQ multiplex PCR assay was applied. For the original study's pipeline: A statistical classification framework was built for diagnosing cytomegalovirus status from the catalog of TCR beta chain sequences. In its TCRdb copy, this immuneACCESS table keeps in-frame sequences only and misses some clones. Where compared with another copy, unresolved V genes explain less than half of these, and the others have no known cause. V, J and clone size reflect that table, while D and trimming were determined from the DNA. This sample gives fewer than 90,000 clones in total; 84% of them show up just once. The ten biggest clones cover 12% of the sample. Donors formed part of the validation cohort, which comprised some 120 subjects and was distinct from the first cohort of under 850 subjects. Study-wide conclusions, independent of this receptor: In vitro tests confirmed that three of the cytomegalovirus-associated TCR beta chains recognize cytomegalovirus antigens. A later analysis found that TCRs clustered in the first cohort also tended to co-occur in the 130 or so validation repertoires, with 94% of cluster scores above 0. A total of about 180 TCR beta chains were listed by the study as associated with cytomegalovirus. The classifier was reported to diagnose cytomegalovirus status with high specificity and sensitivity in both the original and validation cohorts. Most TCR sequences were observed very rarely across donors, whereas some public TCRs were present in many individuals. According to the authors, the approach could potentially be generalized to other disease states and immunological phenotypes. The validation cohort had no HLA typing available for a later analysis, so co-occurrence within that cohort was assessed over all 130 or so repertoires.

V is pared back by 2 bases and J by 5 bases, with 7 bases lying between the germline termini. Per the germline V gene (reference sequence), MNHEY is the CDR1 and SMNVEV is the CDR2. The CDR3 contains 13 residues, cysteine and phenylalanine counted. Here the CDR3 DNA is all that survives: 39 bases in frame from base 1. As to this clone: Its antigen is unknown. Base quality data are lacking; no much larger clone is found one base away.

The chain joins TRBV27 to TRBJ1-5; no D segment can be confidently identified. Sequencing was performed on PBMCs. The TCR originated in a woman aged 18-30 years in good health and CMV-seropositive. The DNA is TGTGCCAGCAGTTTAGAACGGGATCAGCCCCAGCATTTT. Its amino acids are CASSLERDQPQHF.